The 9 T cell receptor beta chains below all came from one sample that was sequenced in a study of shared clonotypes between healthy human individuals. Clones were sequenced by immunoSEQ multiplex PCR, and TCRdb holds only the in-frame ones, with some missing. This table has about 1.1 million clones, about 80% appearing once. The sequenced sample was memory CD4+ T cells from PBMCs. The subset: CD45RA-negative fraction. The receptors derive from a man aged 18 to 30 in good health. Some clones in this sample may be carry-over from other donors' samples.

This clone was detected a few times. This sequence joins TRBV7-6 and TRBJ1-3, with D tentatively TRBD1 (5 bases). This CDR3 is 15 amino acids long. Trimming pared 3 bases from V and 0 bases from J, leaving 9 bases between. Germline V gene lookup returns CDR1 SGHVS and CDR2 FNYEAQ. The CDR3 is CASSFDSLSGNTIYF. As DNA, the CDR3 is TGTGCCAGCAGCTTCGACAGCCTCTCTGGAAACACCATATATTTT.

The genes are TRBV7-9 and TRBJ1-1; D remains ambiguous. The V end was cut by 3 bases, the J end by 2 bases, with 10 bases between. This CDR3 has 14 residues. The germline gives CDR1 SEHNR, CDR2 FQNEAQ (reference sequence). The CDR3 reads CASSFTELNTEAFF. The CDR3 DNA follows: TGTGCCAGCAGCTTCACAGAGCTTAACACTGAAGCTTTCTTT.

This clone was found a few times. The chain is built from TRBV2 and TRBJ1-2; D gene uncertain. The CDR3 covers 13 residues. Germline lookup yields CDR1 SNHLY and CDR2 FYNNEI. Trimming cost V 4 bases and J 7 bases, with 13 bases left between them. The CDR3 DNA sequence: TGTGCCAGCAGTGGGCAGTTGGGGAGTGGCTACACCTTC. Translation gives CASSGQLGSGYTF.

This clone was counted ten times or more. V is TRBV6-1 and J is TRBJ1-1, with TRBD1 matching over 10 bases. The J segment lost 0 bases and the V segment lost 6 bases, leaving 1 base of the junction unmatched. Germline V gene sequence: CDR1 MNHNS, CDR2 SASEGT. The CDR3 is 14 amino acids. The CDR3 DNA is TGTGCCAGCAGGGGGACAGGGGTGAACACTGAAGCTTTCTTT. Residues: CASRGTGVNTEAFF.

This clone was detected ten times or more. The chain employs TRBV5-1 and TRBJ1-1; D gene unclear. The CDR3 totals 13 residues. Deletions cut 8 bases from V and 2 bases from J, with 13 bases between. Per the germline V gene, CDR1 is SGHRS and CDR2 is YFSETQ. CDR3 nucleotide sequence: TGCGCCAGTAAGAAACAGAGCAACACTGAAGCTTTCTTT. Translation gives CASKKQSNTEAFF.

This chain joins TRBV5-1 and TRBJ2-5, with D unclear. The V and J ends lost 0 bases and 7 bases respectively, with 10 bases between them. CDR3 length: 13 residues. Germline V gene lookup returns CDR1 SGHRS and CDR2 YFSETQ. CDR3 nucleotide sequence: TGCGCCAGCAGCTTGGACGGGCCCGCGACCCAGTACTTC. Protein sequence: CASSLDGPATQYF.

The CDR3 DNA follows: TGTGCCAGCAGCGCAGGGACCCAGTACTTC. This codes for CASSAGTQYF. V gene TRBV5-4 combines with J gene TRBJ2-5; D is uncertain. The V end lost 4 bases, the J end lost 7 bases, and 5 bases lay between the germline ends. Germline V CDR1 and CDR2: SGHNT, YYREEE (reference sequence). The CDR3 covers 10 residues.

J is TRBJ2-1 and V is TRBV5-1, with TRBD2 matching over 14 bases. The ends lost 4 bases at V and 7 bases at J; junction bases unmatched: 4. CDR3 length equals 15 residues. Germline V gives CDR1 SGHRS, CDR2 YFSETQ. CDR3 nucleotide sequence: TGCGCCAGCAGCCCGACTAGCGGGAGGGGGAATGAGCAGTTCTTC. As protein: CASSPTSGRGNEQFF. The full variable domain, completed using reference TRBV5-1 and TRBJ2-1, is KAGVTQTPRYLIKTRGQQVTLSCSPISGHRSVSWYQQTPGQGLQFLFEYFSETQRNKGNFPGRFSGRQFSNSRSEMNVSTLELGDSALYLCASSPTSGRGNEQFFGPGTRLTVL.

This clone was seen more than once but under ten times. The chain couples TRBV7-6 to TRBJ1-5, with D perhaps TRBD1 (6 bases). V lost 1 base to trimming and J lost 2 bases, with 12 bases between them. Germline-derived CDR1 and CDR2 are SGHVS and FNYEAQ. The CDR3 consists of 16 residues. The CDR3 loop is CASSLGQGRGNQPQHF. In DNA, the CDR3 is TGTGCCAGCAGCTTAGGGCAGGGGAGGGGCAATCAGCCCCAGCATTTT.